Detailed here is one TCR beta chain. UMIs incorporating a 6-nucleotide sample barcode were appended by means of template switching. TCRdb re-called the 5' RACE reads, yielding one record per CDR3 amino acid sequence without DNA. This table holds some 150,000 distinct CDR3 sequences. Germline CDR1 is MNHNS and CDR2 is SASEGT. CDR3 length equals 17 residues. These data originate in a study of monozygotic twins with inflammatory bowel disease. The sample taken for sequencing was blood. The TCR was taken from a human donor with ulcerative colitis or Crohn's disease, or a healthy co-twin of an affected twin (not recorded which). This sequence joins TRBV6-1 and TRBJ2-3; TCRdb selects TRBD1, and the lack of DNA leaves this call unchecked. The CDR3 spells CASCAVVADTSTDTQYF.